In this sample, the clone carrying this TCR beta chain turned up a few times. The record originates from a study of response to subunit inactivated influenza vaccine. Using its own MiXCR run on the RT-PCR reads, TCRdb lists one record per CDR3 protein. Of about 620,000 distinct CDR3 sequences in the sample, about 10% were seen once. Unmatched junction bases numbered 7, after V lost 3 bases and J lost 7 bases. The CDR3 consists of 15 residues. Germline CDR1 is MNHEY and CDR2 is SVGAGI. This sample was shared with a second study, whose subject was T cells expressing NK-cell markers. As that study records: Generation of TCR beta cDNA was performed by 5'RACE template switching incorporating UMIs.

V gene TRBV6-5 combines with J gene TRBJ2-1, with 9 bases lining up with TRBD2. The material sequenced was PBMCs from blood, taken on the day of vaccination. The TCR comes from a man aged 45-60 years who received an inactivated influenza vaccine. The CDR3 region is CASSYRRGGLNEQFF. The CDR3 bases are TGTGCCAGCAGTTATAGGCGGGGGGGCTTAAATGAGCAGTTCTTC.